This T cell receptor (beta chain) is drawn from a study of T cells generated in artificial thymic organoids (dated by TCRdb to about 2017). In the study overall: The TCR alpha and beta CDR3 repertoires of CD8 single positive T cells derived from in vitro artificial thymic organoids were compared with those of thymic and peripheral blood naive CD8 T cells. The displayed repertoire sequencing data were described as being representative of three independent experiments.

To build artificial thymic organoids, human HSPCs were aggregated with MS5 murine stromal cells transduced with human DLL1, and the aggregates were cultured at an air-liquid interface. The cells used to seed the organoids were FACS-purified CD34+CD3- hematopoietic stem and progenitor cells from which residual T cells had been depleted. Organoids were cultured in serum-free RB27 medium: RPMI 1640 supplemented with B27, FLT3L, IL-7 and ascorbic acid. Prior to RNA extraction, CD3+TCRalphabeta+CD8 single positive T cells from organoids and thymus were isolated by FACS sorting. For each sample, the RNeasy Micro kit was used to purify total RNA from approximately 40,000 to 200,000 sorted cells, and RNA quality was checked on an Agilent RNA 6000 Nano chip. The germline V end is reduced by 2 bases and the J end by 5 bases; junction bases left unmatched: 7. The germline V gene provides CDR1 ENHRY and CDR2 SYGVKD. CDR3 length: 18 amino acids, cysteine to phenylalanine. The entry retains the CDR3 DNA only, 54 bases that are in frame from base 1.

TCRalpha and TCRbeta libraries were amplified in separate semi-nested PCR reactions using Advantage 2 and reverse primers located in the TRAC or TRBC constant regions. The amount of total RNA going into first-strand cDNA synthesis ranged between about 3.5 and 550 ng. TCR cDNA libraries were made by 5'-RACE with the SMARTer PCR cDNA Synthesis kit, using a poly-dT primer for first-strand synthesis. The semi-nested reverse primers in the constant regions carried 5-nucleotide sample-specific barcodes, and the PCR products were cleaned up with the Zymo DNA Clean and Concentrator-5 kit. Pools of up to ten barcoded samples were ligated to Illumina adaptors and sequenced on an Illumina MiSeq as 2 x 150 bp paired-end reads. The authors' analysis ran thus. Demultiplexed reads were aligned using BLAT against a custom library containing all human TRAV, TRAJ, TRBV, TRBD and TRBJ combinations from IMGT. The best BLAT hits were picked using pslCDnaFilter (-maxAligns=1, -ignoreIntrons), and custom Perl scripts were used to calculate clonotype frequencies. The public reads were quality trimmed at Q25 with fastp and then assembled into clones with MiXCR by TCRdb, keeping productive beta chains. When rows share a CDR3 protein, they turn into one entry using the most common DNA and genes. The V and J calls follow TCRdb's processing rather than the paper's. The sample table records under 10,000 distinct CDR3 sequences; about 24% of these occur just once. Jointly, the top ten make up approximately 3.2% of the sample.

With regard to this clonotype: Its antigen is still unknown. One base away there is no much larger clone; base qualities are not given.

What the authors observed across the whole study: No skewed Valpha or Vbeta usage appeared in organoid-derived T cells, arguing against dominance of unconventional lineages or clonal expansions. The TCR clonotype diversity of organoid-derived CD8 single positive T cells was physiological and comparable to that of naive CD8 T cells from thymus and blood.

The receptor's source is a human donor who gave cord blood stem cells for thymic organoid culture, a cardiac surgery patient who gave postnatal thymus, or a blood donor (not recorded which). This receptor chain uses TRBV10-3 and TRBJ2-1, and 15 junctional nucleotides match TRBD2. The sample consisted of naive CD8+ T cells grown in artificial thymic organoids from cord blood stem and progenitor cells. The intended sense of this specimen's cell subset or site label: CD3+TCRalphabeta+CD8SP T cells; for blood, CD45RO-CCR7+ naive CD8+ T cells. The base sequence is TGTGCCATCAGTGAGCCCGGACTAGCGGGGGGGCCCGACAATGAGCAGTTCTTC. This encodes CAISEPGLAGGPDNEQFF.